The 18 T cell receptor beta chains reported below all come from one sample, sequenced in a study of response to subunit inactivated influenza vaccine. TCRdb reanalysed the RT-PCR reads using MiXCR and keeps one entry per CDR3 protein. The sample carries 650,000 or so distinct CDR3 sequences, around 15% recorded once. Sequenced here: PBMCs from blood, sampled 14 to 15 days before vaccination. All receptors derive from a man aged 45 to 65 who received an inactivated influenza vaccine.

This clonotype was observed many times. The J gene is TRBJ2-1, the V gene TRBV20-1, with TRBD1 matching 9 bases. CDR3 length: 14 amino acids. V lost 4 bases, J lost 6 bases, and 7 bases stayed unmatched. Germline CDR1 and CDR2: DFQATT and SNEGSKA (reference sequence). The CDR3 protein is CSAIRTGQGNEQFF. CDR3 coding DNA: TGCAGTGCTATCCGTACGGGACAGGGCAATGAGCAGTTCTTC.

J is TRBJ2-7 and V is TRBV27; 8 nucleotides align to TRBD2. The J segment lost 1 base and the V segment lost 5 bases, leaving 7 bases of the junction unmatched. The CDR3 loop spans 15 amino acids. Germline V gene lookup returns CDR1 MNHEY and CDR2 SMNVEV (reference sequence). CDR3 protein: CASSPQTGGSYEQYF. CDR3 bases: TGTGCCAGCAGTCCCCAAACGGGGGGGTCCTACGAGCAGTACTTC.

This clonotype was seen only a few times. The chain is built from TRBV18 and TRBJ2-3, with D perhaps matching TRBD1 (6 bases). CDR3 length: 15 residues. The germline gives CDR1 KGHSH, CDR2 LQKENI. Trimming cost V 3 bases and J 0 bases, with 10 bases left between them. The DNA of the CDR3 is TGTGCCAGCTCACCGACACAGGGAAGCACAGATACGCAGTATTTT. Protein product: CASSPTQGSTDTQYF.

This clonotype was seen many times. The chain is built from TRBV6-2 or TRBV6-3 and TRBJ2-7; possible D gene TRBD1, 6 bases. This CDR3 has 13 amino acids. Trimming removed 6 bases from V and 3 bases from J, with 12 bases in between. Germline CDR1 and CDR2: MNHEY and SVGEGT. CDR3 in DNA: TGTGCCAGCAGCTCGACAGGATACTACGAGCAGTACTTC. Translation gives CASSSTGYYEQYF.

The CDR3 is CSVGEGISEKLFF. In DNA, the CDR3 is TGCAGCGTTGGGGAGGGGATTTCTGAAAAACTGTTTTTT. V gene TRBV29-1 combines with J gene TRBJ1-4; D may be TRBD1 (5 bases). V gave up 4 bases and J gave up 7 bases, with 13 bases separating them. The CDR3 extends over 13 amino acids. CDR1 and CDR2 (germline): SQVTM, ANQGSEA.

This clonotype was picked up a small number of times. The CDR3 spells CSVFVTGGDQETQYF. CDR3 sequence (DNA): TGCAGCGTTTTCGTTACAGGGGGCGATCAAGAGACCCAGTACTTC. The rearrangement links TRBV29-1 to TRBJ2-5; TRBD1 agrees at 9 bases. V shed 5 bases and J 2 bases; nucleotides not matched to a gene: 9. Germline V gene data show CDR1 as SQVTM and CDR2 as ANQGSEA. The length of the CDR3 is 15 residues. Based on the CDR3 plus reference TRBV29-1 and TRBJ2-5, the full variable domain is SAVISQKPSRDICQRGTSLTIQCQVDSQVTMMFWYRQQPGQSLTLIATANQGSEATYESGFVIDKFPISRPNLTFSTLTVSNMSPEDSSIYLCSVFVTGGDQETQYFGPGTRLLVL.

This chain joins TRBV28 and TRBJ2-7; unclear D gene. The CDR3 loop spans 15 amino acids. Per the germline V gene, CDR1 is MDHEN and CDR2 is SYDVKM. V was shortened by 6 bases and J by 0 bases, with 15 bases between the two germline ends. This CDR3 reads CASRIPAASSYEQYF. The CDR3 coding sequence is TGTGCCAGCAGGATCCCGGCTGCGAGCTCCTACGAGCAGTACTTC.

This clonotype came up a few times. This sequence joins TRBV4-1 and TRBJ2-1; TRBD2 aligns across 14 bases. Losses at the gene ends were 1 base for V and 0 bases for J; bases not matched to a gene: 5. Germline CDR1 MGHRA, CDR2 YSYEKL. The CDR3 has 19 residues. CDR3 sequence: CASSQGGLAGAFSYNEQFF. The CDR3 DNA is TGCGCCAGCAGCCAAGGGGGACTAGCGGGGGCCTTCTCCTACAATGAGCAGTTCTTC.

This clonotype was seen repeatedly, ten times or more. The chain joins TRBV27 to TRBJ2-1; the D gene is possibly TRBD1 (6 bases). There are 13 residues in the CDR3. The germline gives CDR1 MNHEY, CDR2 SMNVEV (reference sequence). The ends were cut back, 6 bases at V and 6 bases at J, with 12 bases in the middle. For the CDR3, the DNA is TGTGCCAGCAGCCTCGGGACACTCAATGAGCAGTTCTTC. Encoded protein: CASSLGTLNEQFF.

This chain connects TRBV9 to TRBJ2-3, with TRBD1 as a possible D gene (6 bases). Trimming stripped 3 bases from V and 4 bases from J, with 15 bases between. The CDR3 extends over 15 amino acids. Germline CDR1 reads SGDLS; CDR2 reads YYNGEE. In nucleotides, the CDR3 is TGTGCCAGCAGCGCCGCAGGGGTCCTGGCAGATACGCAGTATTTT. Translation: CASSAAGVLADTQYF.

This clonotype was observed a handful of times. The chain uses TRBV5-1 and TRBJ2-2; maybe TRBD1 (6 bases). Germline V gene data show CDR1 as SGHRS and CDR2 as YFSETQ. V was shortened by 7 bases and J by 5 bases, with 24 bases between the two germline ends. This CDR3 contains 17 residues. Written as DNA, the CDR3 is TGCGCCAGCGGGTTCACGCCGGGACACGGGAAAACCGGGGAGCTGTTTTTT. This translates into CASGFTPGHGKTGELFF. Using reference TRBV5-1 and TRBJ2-2 for the parts outside the CDR3, the full variable domain is KAGVTQTPRYLIKTRGQQVTLSCSPISGHRSVSWYQQTPGQGLQFLFEYFSETQRNKGNFPGRFSGRQFSNSRSEMNVSTLELGDSALYLCASGFTPGHGKTGELFFGEGSRLTVL.

In this sample, this clonotype turned up a few times. V gene TRBV6-5 combines with J gene TRBJ2-3; 9 bases line up with TRBD1. Trimming at V came to 2 bases and at J to 2 bases, leaving 5 bases not matched to a gene. From germline, CDR1 is MNHEY and CDR2 SVGAGI. The CDR3 has 16 amino acids. CDR3 protein: CASSYLWTGDTDTQYF. Written as DNA, the CDR3 is TGTGCCAGCAGTTACCTGTGGACAGGGGACACAGATACGCAGTATTTT.

This clonotype was found a few times. The rearrangement links TRBV7-9 to TRBJ2-1, with D hard to call. The CDR3 has 17 amino acids. Trimming removed 1 base at V and 5 bases at J, with 18 bases between. Germline CDR1 SEHNR, CDR2 FQNEAQ (reference sequence). DNA of the CDR3: TGTGCCAGCAGCTTAGGGGTGGGCGGAGCCCGGAACAATGAGCAGTTCTTC. Its protein is CASSLGVGGARNNEQFF.

The V gene is TRBV28, the J gene TRBJ2-1; tentative D call: TRBD2 (6 bases). The CDR3 has 12 amino acids. From germline, CDR1 is MDHEN and CDR2 SYDVKM. The V end lost 6 bases, the J end lost 8 bases, and 11 bases lay between the germline ends. The CDR3 here is CASRGDFYEQFF. The CDR3 DNA reads TGTGCCAGCAGGGGGGACTTTTATGAGCAGTTCTTC.

This clonotype appeared many times. This chain connects TRBV18 to TRBJ2-3; no definite D call. Per the germline V gene, CDR1 is KGHSH and CDR2 is LQKENI. V lost 0 bases and J lost 1, with 2 bases in between. The CDR3 extends over 13 amino acids. The DNA of the CDR3 is TGTGCCAGCTCACCACCGGGCACAGATACGCAGTATTTT. Translated, it gives CASSPPGTDTQYF.

V and J are TRBV7-3 and TRBJ2-5; 11 bases are shared with TRBD2. CDR1 and CDR2 (germline): SGHTA, FQGTGA. This CDR3 has 15 amino acids. J gave up 2 bases and V 4 bases, and 3 bases lay outside the gene matches. CDR3 in DNA: TGTGCCAGCAGCTGGGGGACTAGCGGTCAAGAGACCCAGTACTTC. Encoded protein: CASSWGTSGQETQYF.

This chain links TRBV20-1 with TRBJ2-5; no clear D. Trimming left V 2 bases short and J 4 bases short, with 11 bases between. CDR1 is DFQATT and CDR2 is SNEGSKA in the germline V gene (reference sequence). The CDR3 totals 13 residues. This chain's CDR3 is CSARRPATETQYF. DNA for the CDR3: TGCAGTGCTAGAAGACCAGCCACAGAGACCCAGTACTTC.

The chain carries TRBV20-1 and TRBJ2-1; the match to TRBD2 covers 14 bases. In germline, CDR1 is DFQATT, CDR2 SNEGSKA (reference sequence). V shed 5 bases, J shed 9 bases, and the junction held 6 bases outside the gene matches. The length of the CDR3 is 14 residues. The CDR3 DNA sequence: TGCAGTGCTCGACTAGCGGGGGGGCGAAGTGAGCAGTTCTTC. Protein sequence: CSARLAGGRSEQFF.